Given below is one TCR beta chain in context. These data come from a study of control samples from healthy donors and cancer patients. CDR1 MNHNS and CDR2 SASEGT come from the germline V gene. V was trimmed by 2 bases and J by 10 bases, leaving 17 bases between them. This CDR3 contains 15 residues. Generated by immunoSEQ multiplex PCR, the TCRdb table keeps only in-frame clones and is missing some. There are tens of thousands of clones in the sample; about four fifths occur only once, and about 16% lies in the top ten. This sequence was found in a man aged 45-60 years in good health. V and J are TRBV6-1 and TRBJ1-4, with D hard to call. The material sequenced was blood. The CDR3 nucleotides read TGTGCCAGCAGTGAATTTTTTGCCTCAGTGGGAAAACTGTTTTTT. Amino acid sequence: CASSEFFASVGKLFF.